Listed below are T cell receptor beta chains from one sample, sequenced in a study of cytotoxic CD8 clonotypes in ibrutinib-treated CLL. Assay: immunoSEQ multiplex PCR; the TCRdb copy retains only in-frame clones and omits some. The sample records about 160,000 clones, 81% being singletons. Sequenced here: PBMCs, sampled after 12 months of ibrutinib treatment. These receptors originate from a human donor with chronic lymphocytic leukemia. The CDR3 runs from the conserved cysteine through the conserved F or W. Each record gives: D gene, clone size, V gene, J gene, CDR3 DNA, CDR3 protein. A D gene is named only where the DNA matches it firmly. Size is stated for part of the rows, as once, few or many counts, or as a class when the clone is expanded.

d_gene: NA
abundance: NA
v_gene: TRBV18
j_gene: TRBJ2-2
CDR3nt: TGTGCCAGCTCACCACCCGGGACACCGAACACCGGGGAGCTGTTTTTT
CDR3aa: CASSPPGTPNTGELFF

d_gene: TRBD1
abundance: NA
v_gene: TRBV4-1
j_gene: TRBJ1-2
CDR3nt: TGCGCCAGCAGCCCGGGACAGAACTATGGCTACACCTTC
CDR3aa: CASSPGQNYGYTF

d_gene: NA
abundance: NA
v_gene: TRBV27
j_gene: TRBJ2-2
CDR3nt: TGTGCCAGCAGTTTACGTGTTACCGGGGAGCTGTTTTTT
CDR3aa: CASSLRVTGELFF

d_gene: TRBD2
abundance: NA
v_gene: TRBV6-6
j_gene: TRBJ2-7
CDR3nt: TGTGCCAGCAGTTACTGGGCGGGGGGCTCCTACGAGCAGTACTTC
CDR3aa: CASSYWAGGSYEQYF

d_gene: NA
abundance: NA
v_gene: TRBV27
j_gene: TRBJ2-5
CDR3nt: TGTGCCAGCAGTTCAGAGGGTGGAGAGACCCAGTACTTC
CDR3aa: CASSSEGGETQYF

d_gene: TRBD1
abundance: few
v_gene: TRBV28
j_gene: TRBJ1-2
CDR3nt: TGTGCCAGCATCGCCGGGACAGGGAACTATGGCTACACCTTC
CDR3aa: CASIAGTGNYGYTF

d_gene: NA
abundance: NA
v_gene: TRBV7-8
j_gene: TRBJ2-1
CDR3nt: TGTGCCAGCAGCTTAAGGTGGGATACGGACAATGAGCAGTTCTTC
CDR3aa: CASSLRWDTDNEQFF

d_gene: NA
abundance: NA
v_gene: TRBV18
j_gene: TRBJ1-1
CDR3nt: TGTGCCAGCTCACCCCCGCAGGGGATCGTTGGAACTGAAGCTTTCTTT
CDR3aa: CASSPPQGIVGTEAFF

d_gene: TRBD1
abundance: few
v_gene: TRBV5-8
j_gene: TRBJ2-5
CDR3nt: TGTGCCAGCAGCCGGGGGACAGGCGGAATCCAAGAGACCCAGTACTTC
CDR3aa: CASSRGTGGIQETQYF

d_gene: NA
abundance: NA
v_gene: TRBV28
j_gene: TRBJ1-1
CDR3nt: TGTGCCAGCAGTCTGGGGGGAATGAACACTGAAGCTTTCTTT
CDR3aa: CASSLGGMNTEAFF

d_gene: TRBD2
abundance: once
v_gene: TRBV28
j_gene: TRBJ2-1
CDR3nt: TGTGCCAGCAGTCCTAGCGGGAGCTCCTACAATGAGCAGTTCTTC
CDR3aa: CASSPSGSSYNEQFF

d_gene: TRBD1
abundance: NA
v_gene: TRBV28
j_gene: TRBJ1-2
CDR3nt: TGTGCCAGCAAGTTTCAAAAGGGGGGACAGGGGGAAGCTAACTATGGCTACACCTTC
CDR3aa: CASKFQKGGQGEANYGYTF

d_gene: NA
abundance: NA
v_gene: TRBV5-8
j_gene: TRBJ2-3
CDR3nt: TGTGCCAGCAGCTTCAGGACGGGCCTTAGCACAGATACGCAGTATTTT
CDR3aa: CASSFRTGLSTDTQYF

d_gene: TRBD1
abundance: NA
v_gene: TRBV9
j_gene: TRBJ2-1
CDR3nt: TGTGCCAGCAGCGCGGGGACAGTACACAATGAGCAGTTCTTC
CDR3aa: CASSAGTVHNEQFF

d_gene: NA
abundance: NA
v_gene: TRBV6-5
j_gene: TRBJ2-1
CDR3nt: TGTGCCAGCAGTTATAGCCCCAGCGGCTCCTACAATGAGCAGTTCTTC
CDR3aa: CASSYSPSGSYNEQFF

d_gene: TRBD2
abundance: NA
v_gene: TRBV6-5
j_gene: TRBJ2-1
CDR3nt: TGTGCCAGCAGTTCCCCACTTGCGGGAGGGTACAATGAGCAGTTCTTC
CDR3aa: CASSSPLAGGYNEQFF

d_gene: TRBD1
abundance: NA
v_gene: TRBV29-1
j_gene: TRBJ1-5
CDR3nt: TGCAGCGTTGGGACAGGGGAGGTCAATCAGCCCCAGCATTTT
CDR3aa: CSVGTGEVNQPQHF

d_gene: NA
abundance: NA
v_gene: TRBV6-5
j_gene: TRBJ1-2
CDR3nt: TGTGCCAGCAGACATGGGACGTTCTTC
CDR3aa: CASRHGTFF

d_gene: NA
abundance: NA
v_gene: TRBV19
j_gene: TRBJ1-5
CDR3nt: TGTGCCAGTACCAGGGACGTTAGCAATCAGCCCCAGCATTTT
CDR3aa: CASTRDVSNQPQHF

d_gene: NA
abundance: once
v_gene: TRBV2
j_gene: TRBJ2-2
CDR3nt: TGTGCCAGCTGCCCAGCCGGTTCCTTTCGTTCCGGGGAGCTGTTTTTT
CDR3aa: CASCPAGSFRSGELFF

d_gene: TRBD2
abundance: NA
v_gene: TRBV5-1
j_gene: TRBJ2-1
CDR3nt: TGCGCCAGCAGCCTTGGGACTAGCGGGAGTTTAAATGAGCAGTTCTTC
CDR3aa: CASSLGTSGSLNEQFF

d_gene: NA
abundance: NA
v_gene: TRBV15
j_gene: TRBJ1-5
CDR3nt: TGTGCCACCAGCAGAACCCCTTTTAATCAGCCCCAGCATTTT
CDR3aa: CATSRTPFNQPQHF

d_gene: NA
abundance: NA
v_gene: TRBV2
j_gene: TRBJ2-5
CDR3nt: TGTGCCAGCAGTTTAAGTCCGGGACCACAAGAGACCCAGTACTTC
CDR3aa: CASSLSPGPQETQYF

d_gene: TRBD2
abundance: NA
v_gene: TRBV19
j_gene: TRBJ2-7
CDR3nt: TGTGCCAGTAGTATCTTGGGGGGGACCACCTACGAGCAGTACTTC
CDR3aa: CASSILGGTTYEQYF

d_gene: NA
abundance: few
v_gene: TRBV18
j_gene: TRBJ1-5
CDR3nt: TGTGCCAGCTCAATGGGTAGCACTCAGCCCCAGCATTTT
CDR3aa: CASSMGSTQPQHF

d_gene: NA
abundance: once
v_gene: TRBV28
j_gene: TRBJ2-7
CDR3nt: TGTGCCAGCGAAACGAGGGGCGCGTCCTACGAGCAGTACTTC
CDR3aa: CASETRGASYEQYF

d_gene: NA
abundance: NA
v_gene: TRBV9
j_gene: TRBJ1-3
CDR3nt: TGTGCCAGCAGCGCCGGAGGCGGCTCTGGAAACACCATATATTTT
CDR3aa: CASSAGGGSGNTIYF

d_gene: NA
abundance: few
v_gene: TRBV30
j_gene: TRBJ1-6
CDR3nt: TGTGCCTGGTACAGGCGCGTACAACCCTATAATTCACCCCTCCACTTT
CDR3aa: CAWYRRVQPYNSPLHF